Listed below are T cell receptor beta chains from one sample, sequenced in a study of T cells after yellow fever vaccination. TCRdb independently ran MiXCR on the 5' RACE reads; one entry per CDR3 protein. The sample yields about 170,000 distinct CDR3 sequences, 6.2% seen once. Sequenced material: CD4+ T cells sorted from PBMCs, taken on the day of the first yellow fever vaccination. These receptors all stem from a man aged 18 to 30 who received the YFV17D yellow fever vaccine. Both conserved end residues are part of each CDR3. The order of the fields is clone size, J gene, D gene, V gene, CDR3 DNA, CDR3 protein. A D gene is named only where the DNA matches it firmly. Clone size, where shown, is once, few, many, or a class for clones that have expanded.

>many|TRBJ2-1|TRBD1|TRBV7-2
TGTGCCAGCAACCTGGGACAGAGCTCCTACAATGAGCAGTTCTTC
CASNLGQSSYNEQFF
>many|TRBJ2-5|TRBD1|TRBV5-1
TGCGCCAGCAGCTTCCAGGGGGCAGAAGAGACCCAGTACTTC
CASSFQGAEETQYF
>few|TRBJ2-1|TRBD2|TRBV7-9
TGTGCCAGCAGCCTAGGTAGCGGGGATTCCTCCAATGAGCAGTTCTTC
CASSLGSGDSSNEQFF
>many|TRBJ2-2|NA|TRBV12-3/TRBV12-4
TGTGCCAGCAGTCGGAGACCGACAGCGAACACCGGGGAGCTGTTTTTT
CASSRRPTANTGELFF
>many|TRBJ1-2|TRBD1|TRBV20-1
TGCAGTGCTAGAGGACAGGGGGATGACACCTTC
CSARGQGDDTF
>few|TRBJ1-1|TRBD1|TRBV5-1
TGCGCCAGCAGCGGACAGGGGGCGAGTACTGAAGCTTTCTTT
CASSGQGASTEAFF
>few|TRBJ2-7|NA|TRBV29-1
TGCAGCGTTGGGACGGACTCCTACGAGCAGTACTTC
CSVGTDSYEQYF
>few|TRBJ2-1|TRBD2|TRBV11-2
TGTGCCAGCAGCTCCGCCGGGGTAGGAGCGGGGTCCTACAATGAGCAGTTCTTC
CASSSAGVGAGSYNEQFF
>NA|TRBJ2-7|TRBD1|TRBV5-1
TGCGCCAGCAGCCCCGGACAGGTTATCTACGAGCAGTACTTC
CASSPGQVIYEQYF
>few|TRBJ2-4|NA|TRBV5-6
TGTGCCAGCAGCCCGATGTCTCTAGCCAAAAACATTCAGTACTTC
CASSPMSLAKNIQYF
>many|TRBJ1-1|NA|TRBV18
TGTGCCAGCTCAGGCCTTGAGGGAGGCACTGAAGCTTTCTTT
CASSGLEGGTEAFF
>many|TRBJ1-5|TRBD1|TRBV7-2
TGTGCCAGCAGCTGGACAGGGGGCAGGAGCAATCAGCCCCAGCATTTT
CASSWTGGRSNQPQHF
>few|TRBJ2-1|NA|TRBV20-1
TGCAGTGCCCCCCCCCAGGGGTACAATGAGCAGTTCTTC
CSAPPQGYNEQFF
>NA|TRBJ1-1|NA|TRBV10-3
TGTGCCATCAGTGTTGGGGGGCGCGACACTGAAGCTTTCTTT
CAISVGGRDTEAFF